Here is one T cell receptor beta chain with its context. As yet, its antigen is unknown. The data were obtained in a study of T-cell memory formation after mild COVID-19. Study overall: TCR clusters were largely donor specific.

Study results and limitations: Pre-infection memory carried some responding clones, suggesting that cross-reactive memory joined.

Germline V lookup: CDR1 SQVTM, CDR2 ANQGSEA. The CDR3 is made up of 12 amino acids. V lost 4 bases and J 1 base, leaving 6 bases between the germline ends. TCR alpha and TCR beta cDNA libraries carrying sample barcodes and UMIs were produced by 5'RACE using constant-segment primers. In TCRdb, the 5' RACE reads were re-called with MiXCR into one record per CDR3 protein. This repertoire shows 100,000 or so distinct CDR3 sequences, 11% found once; its top ten account for about 40%. The sequencing sample was made of PBMCs or a T cell subset sorted from them (not recorded which). The source is a man aged 18 to 30 who had mild COVID-19 (a few samples of this study predate the infection). Cell type and time point are not known. This rearrangement joins TRBV29-1 to TRBJ2-3; unclear D gene. The DNA of the CDR3 is TGCAGCGTTGTGGGCTGCACAGATACGCAGTATTTT. Amino acid sequence: CSVVGCTDTQYF.